This T cell receptor beta chain was found in a study of neurological immune-mediated disorders. This CDR3 is 15 amino acids long. Germline V gene data show CDR1 as SGDLS and CDR2 as YYNGEE. Trimming took off 0 bases at V and 7 bases at J, with 16 bases between the two ends. The team produced cDNA through 5'RACE using 10-nucleotide random UMIs. Over 170 million TCR-beta sequences from 15-18 subjects came out of each sequencing run. MiXCR, run by TCRdb on the 5' RACE reads, gives a single entry per CDR3 protein. The data contain about 80,000 distinct CDR3 sequences, 5% to 6% of them singletons. Documented time point: longitudinal time-point 2. The unsorted libraries were prepared from 2 million PBMCs (stored at -80 C). This clonotype was recorded at least ten times.

Sample: PBMCs. The sequence derives from an older woman with multiple sclerosis. The V and J genes are TRBV9 and TRBJ1-2; D uncertain. CDR3 in amino acids: CASSVGESWFVGYTF. In nucleotides, the CDR3 is TGTGCCAGCAGCGTAGGGGAATCGTGGTTCGTTGGCTACACCTTC.